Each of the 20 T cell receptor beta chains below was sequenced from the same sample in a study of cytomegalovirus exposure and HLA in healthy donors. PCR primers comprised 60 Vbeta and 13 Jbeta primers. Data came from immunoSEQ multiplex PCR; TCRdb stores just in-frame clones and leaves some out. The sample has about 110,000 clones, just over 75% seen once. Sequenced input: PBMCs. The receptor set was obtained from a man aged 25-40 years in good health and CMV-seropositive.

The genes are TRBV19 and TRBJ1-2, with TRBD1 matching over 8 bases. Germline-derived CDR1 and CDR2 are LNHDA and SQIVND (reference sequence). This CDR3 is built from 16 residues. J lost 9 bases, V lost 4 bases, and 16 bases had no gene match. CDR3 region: CASSTSLTGEGERYTF. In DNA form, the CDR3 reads TGTGCCAGTAGTACCTCTCTGACAGGGGAGGGGGAACGCTACACCTTC.

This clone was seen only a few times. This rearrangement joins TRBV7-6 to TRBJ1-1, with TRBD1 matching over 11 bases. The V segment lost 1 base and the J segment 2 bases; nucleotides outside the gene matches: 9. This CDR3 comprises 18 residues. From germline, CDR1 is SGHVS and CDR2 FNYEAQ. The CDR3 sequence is CASSLGTWTGGTNTEAFF. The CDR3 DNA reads TGTGCCAGCAGCTTAGGGACCTGGACAGGGGGCACAAACACTGAAGCTTTCTTT.

The CDR3 DNA follows: TGCAGTGCTAGGCGGGGTCACGGCTACACCTTC. This gives the protein CSARRGHGYTF. J is TRBJ1-2 and V is TRBV20-1; D gene uncertain. V lost 3 bases and J lost 8, with 10 bases in between. Germline assignment: CDR1 DFQATT and CDR2 SNEGSKA (reference sequence). This CDR3 comprises 11 residues.

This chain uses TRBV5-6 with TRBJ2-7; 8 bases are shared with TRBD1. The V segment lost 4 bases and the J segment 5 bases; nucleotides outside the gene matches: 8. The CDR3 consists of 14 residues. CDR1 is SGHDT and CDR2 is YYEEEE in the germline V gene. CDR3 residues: CASSPGQVMHEQYF. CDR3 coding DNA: TGTGCCAGCAGCCCGGGACAGGTTATGCACGAGCAGTACTTC.

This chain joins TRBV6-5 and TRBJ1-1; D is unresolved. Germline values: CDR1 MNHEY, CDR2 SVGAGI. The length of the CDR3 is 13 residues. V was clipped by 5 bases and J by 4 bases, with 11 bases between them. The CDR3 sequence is CASSAGGSTEAFF. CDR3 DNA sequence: TGTGCCAGCAGTGCAGGAGGGAGCACTGAAGCTTTCTTT.

The DNA of the CDR3 is TGTGCCAGCAGCGTAGATGGGGGGGGCGCCTCTGGAAACACCATATATTTT. Translation gives CASSVDGGGASGNTIYF. The rearrangement uses TRBV5-4 and TRBJ1-3, with D possibly TRBD1 on 6 matching bases. The germline gives CDR1 SGHNT, CDR2 YYREEE (reference sequence). Trimming removed 4 bases from V and 0 bases from J, with 17 bases in between. This CDR3 comprises 17 residues.

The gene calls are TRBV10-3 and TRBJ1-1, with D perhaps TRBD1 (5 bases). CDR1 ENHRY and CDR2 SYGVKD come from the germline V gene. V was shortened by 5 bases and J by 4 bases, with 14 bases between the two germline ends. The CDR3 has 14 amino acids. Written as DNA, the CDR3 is TGTGCCATCAGTCCCTCGCAGGGAGGCACTGAAGCTTTCTTT. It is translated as CAISPSQGGTEAFF.

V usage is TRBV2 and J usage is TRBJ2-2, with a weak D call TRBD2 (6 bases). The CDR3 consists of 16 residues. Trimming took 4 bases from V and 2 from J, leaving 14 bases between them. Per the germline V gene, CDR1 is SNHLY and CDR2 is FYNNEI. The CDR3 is CASSGYGGSNTGELFF. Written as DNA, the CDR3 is TGTGCCAGCAGTGGGTATGGGGGGAGTAACACCGGGGAGCTGTTTTTT.

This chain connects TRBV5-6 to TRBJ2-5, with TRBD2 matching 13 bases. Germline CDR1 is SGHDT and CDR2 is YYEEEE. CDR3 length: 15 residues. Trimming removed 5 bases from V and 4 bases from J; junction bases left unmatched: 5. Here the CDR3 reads CASSPLAGGGETQYF. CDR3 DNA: TGTGCCAGCAGTCCACTAGCGGGGGGGGGAGAGACCCAGTACTTC.

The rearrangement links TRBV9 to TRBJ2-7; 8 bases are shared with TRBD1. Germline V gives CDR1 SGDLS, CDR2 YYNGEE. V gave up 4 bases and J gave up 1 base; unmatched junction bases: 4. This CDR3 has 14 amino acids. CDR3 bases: TGTGCCAGCAGCCCCTGGACAGGGTCCTACGAGCAGTACTTC. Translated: CASSPWTGSYEQYF.

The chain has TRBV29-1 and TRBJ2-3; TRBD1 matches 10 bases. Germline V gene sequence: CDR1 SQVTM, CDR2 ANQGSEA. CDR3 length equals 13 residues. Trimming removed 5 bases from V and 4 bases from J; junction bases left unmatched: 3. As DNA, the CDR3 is TGCAGCGTTCGACAGGGGGCGGCAGATACGCAGTATTTT. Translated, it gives CSVRQGAADTQYF.

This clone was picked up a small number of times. The DNA of the CDR3 is TGTGCCAGCAGCCCCGGGACAGGGGACTACGAGCAGTACTTC. Protein product: CASSPGTGDYEQYF. The chain joins TRBV5-5 to TRBJ2-7, with TRBD1 identical over 10 bases. The germline V gene encodes CDR1 SGHKS and CDR2 YYEKEE (reference sequence). Trimming cost V 4 bases and J 3 bases; bases outside gene matches: 4. CDR3 size: 14 residues.

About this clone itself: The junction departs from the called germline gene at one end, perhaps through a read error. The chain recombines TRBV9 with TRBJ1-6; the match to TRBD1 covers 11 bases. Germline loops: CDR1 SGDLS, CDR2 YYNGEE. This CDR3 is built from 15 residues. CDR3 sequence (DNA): TGTGTCAGCAGCGGGACAGGGGGTTGGGGTTCACCCCTCCACTTT. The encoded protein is CVSSGTGGWGSPLHF.

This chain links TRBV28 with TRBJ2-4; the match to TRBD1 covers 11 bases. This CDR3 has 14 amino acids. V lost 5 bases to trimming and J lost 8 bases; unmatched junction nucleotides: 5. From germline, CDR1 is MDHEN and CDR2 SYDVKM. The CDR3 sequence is CASSTGQGDDIQYF. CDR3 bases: TGTGCCAGCAGTACGGGACAGGGGGATGACATTCAGTACTTC.

The CDR3: CASSPDRGYEQYF. The CDR3 nucleotides are TGTGCCAGCAGCCCGGACAGGGGCTACGAGCAGTACTTC. This sequence joins TRBV7-6 and TRBJ2-7; 9 bases fit TRBD1. Germline CDR1 is SGHVS and CDR2 is FNYEAQ. This CDR3 contains 13 residues. With V trimmed by 5 bases and J by 3 bases, 2 bases remained unmatched.

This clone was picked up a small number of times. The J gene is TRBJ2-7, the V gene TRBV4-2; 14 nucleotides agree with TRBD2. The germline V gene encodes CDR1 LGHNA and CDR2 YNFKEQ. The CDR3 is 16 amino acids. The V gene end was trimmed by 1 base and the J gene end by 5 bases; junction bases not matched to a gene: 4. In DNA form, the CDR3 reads TGTGCCAGCAGCCAAGGGGGACTAGCGGGGGTCCACGAGCAGTACTTC. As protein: CASSQGGLAGVHEQYF.

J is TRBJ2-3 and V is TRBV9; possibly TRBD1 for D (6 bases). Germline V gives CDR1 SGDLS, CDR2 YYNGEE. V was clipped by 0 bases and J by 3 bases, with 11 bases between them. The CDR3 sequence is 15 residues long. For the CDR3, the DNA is TGTGCCAGCAGCGTAGGGATTCAGGGGACAGATACGCAGTATTTT. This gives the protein CASSVGIQGTDTQYF.

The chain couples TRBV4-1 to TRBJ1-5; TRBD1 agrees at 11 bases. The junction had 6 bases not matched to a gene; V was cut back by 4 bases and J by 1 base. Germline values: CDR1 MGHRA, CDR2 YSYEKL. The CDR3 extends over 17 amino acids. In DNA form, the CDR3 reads TGCGCCAGCAGCCCGGACAGGGGGCTGGGGAGCAATCAGCCCCAGCATTTT. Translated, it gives CASSPDRGLGSNQPQHF.

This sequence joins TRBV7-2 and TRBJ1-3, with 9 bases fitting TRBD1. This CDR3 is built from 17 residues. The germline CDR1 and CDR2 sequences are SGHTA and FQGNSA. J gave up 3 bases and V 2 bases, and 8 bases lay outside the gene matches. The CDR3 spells CASSLMGTGGYGNTIYF. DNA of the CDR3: TGTGCCAGCAGCTTAATGGGCACAGGGGGCTATGGAAACACCATATATTTT. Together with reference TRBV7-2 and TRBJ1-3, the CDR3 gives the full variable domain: GAGVSQSPSNKVTEKGKDVELRCDPISGHTALYWYRQSLGQGLEFLIYFQGNSAPDKSGLPSDRFSAERTGGSVSTLTIQRTQQEDSAVYLCASSLMGTGGYGNTIYFGEGSWLTVV.

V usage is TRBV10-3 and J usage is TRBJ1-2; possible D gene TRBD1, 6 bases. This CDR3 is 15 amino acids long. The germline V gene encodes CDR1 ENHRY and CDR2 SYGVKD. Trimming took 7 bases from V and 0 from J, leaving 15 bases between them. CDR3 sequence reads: CAITVDRLANYGYTF. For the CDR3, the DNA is TGTGCCATCACCGTCGACAGGCTAGCTAACTATGGCTACACCTTC.